Included here is one TCR beta chain sequence, with context. Sequencing was performed with immunoSEQ multiplex PCR; in TCRdb, only in-frame clones are kept and a portion is missing. The sample records about 260,000 clones, approximately 86% being singletons. This sample stems from a study of blood T cell repertoires in COVID-19. The wider study: Samples taken during acute and convalescent COVID-19 were collected in the United States, Italy and Spain. The analysed material was cDNA or gDNA that came from T cells, B-cell-depleted T cells, or PBMCs.

In germline, CDR1 is SQVTM, CDR2 ANQGSEA. The V segment lost 0 bases and the J segment 6 bases; nucleotides outside the gene matches: 10. The CDR3 contains 15 residues. The gene calls are TRBV29-1 and TRBJ2-7; 8 bases line up with TRBD1. This receptor was identified in a human donor in a cohort sampled during active COVID-19. Material for sequencing was peripheral blood. CDR3 sequence reads: CSVEDFQGADGEQYF. CDR3 DNA: TGCAGCGTTGAAGATTTTCAGGGGGCGGACGGCGAGCAGTACTTC.